The 4 T cell receptor beta chains below all came from one sample that was sequenced in a study of control samples from healthy donors and cancer patients. Sequenced by immunoSEQ multiplex PCR; TCRdb stores in-frame clones only, minus some. The data contain around 100,000 clones, around 89% of them singletons. The sequencing input was PBMCs. The source is a man between 60 and 70 years old with lung cancer.

The J gene is TRBJ2-3, the V gene TRBV4-1; TRBD1 might be the D (6 bases). Trimming left V 1 base short and J 5 bases short, with 13 bases between. The CDR3 is 15 residues long. Germline lookup yields CDR1 MGHRA and CDR2 YSYEKL. The CDR3 protein is CASSQVQGRGDTQYF. The CDR3 DNA follows: TGCGCCAGCAGCCAAGTCCAGGGGCGAGGAGATACGCAGTATTTT.

This chain links TRBV6-1 with TRBJ1-3, with a tentative D call TRBD1 (5 bases). The CDR3 has 17 amino acids. The V and J ends lost 2 bases and 2 bases respectively, with 16 bases between them. Germline V gene lookup returns CDR1 MNHNS and CDR2 SASEGT. CDR3 sequence: CASSELSGTPTGNTIYF. The CDR3 DNA is TGTGCCAGCAGTGAACTGTCCGGGACTCCGACTGGAAACACCATATATTTT.

V gene TRBV18 combines with J gene TRBJ2-2; D remains ambiguous. CDR1 and CDR2 (germline): KGHSH, LQKENI. Between the trimmed V and J ends, which lost 3 bases and 0 bases, there was a span of 8 bases. The CDR3 covers 15 residues. The DNA of the CDR3 is TGTGCCAGCTCACCCAAAGTTACGAACACCGGGGAGCTGTTTTTT. Translated: CASSPKVTNTGELFF.

This clone appeared a few times. This sequence joins TRBV18 and TRBJ2-3; D is unresolved. Looked up from germline, CDR1 is KGHSH and CDR2 is LQKENI. V was trimmed by 2 bases and J by 8 bases, leaving 11 bases between them. This CDR3 contains 13 residues. DNA of the CDR3: TGTGCCAGCTCACCAAAAACAGAAGCTACGCAGTATTTT. Its translation is CASSPKTEATQYF.